A single sample is the source of the 15 T cell receptor beta chains below, sequenced in a study of T-cell memory formation after mild COVID-19. TCRdb itself ran the 5' RACE reads through MiXCR, one entry per CDR3 protein. The sample carries about 320,000 distinct CDR3 sequences, roughly an eighth recorded once. Sequenced sample: PBMCs or a T cell subset sorted from them (not recorded which). Receptors originate from a young man who had mild COVID-19 (a few samples of this study predate the infection). Cell type and time point are not known.

The rearrangement joins TRBV18 to TRBJ2-3, with D unclear. This CDR3 is 11 amino acids long. V was shortened by 2 bases and J by 9 bases, with 6 bases between the two germline ends. Germline CDR1 is KGHSH and CDR2 is LQKENI. This CDR3 is CASSPKITQYF. The DNA of the CDR3 is TGTGCCAGCTCACCAAAGATAACGCAGTATTTT.

The chain's CDR3 is CATSALAGGREQYV. CDR3 coding DNA: TGTGCCACCAGCGCACTAGCGGGGGGGCGTGAGCAGTACGTC. The chain joins TRBV15 to TRBJ2-7; 13 bases are a match to TRBD2. CDR3 length: 14 residues. Losses at the gene ends were 5 bases for V and 7 bases for J; bases not matched to a gene: 5. Germline loops: CDR1 LNHNV, CDR2 YYDKDF (reference sequence).

In this sample, this clonotype turned up a few times. The chain employs TRBV29-1 and TRBJ1-1; 7 positions agree with TRBD1. J was trimmed by 1 base and V by 5 bases; bases with no gene match: 4. Germline V gene sequence: CDR1 SQVTM, CDR2 ANQGSEA. This CDR3 comprises 13 residues. CDR3 in amino acids: CSVLTGSNTEAFF. DNA for the CDR3: TGCAGCGTTCTGACAGGGTCGAACACTGAAGCTTTCTTT.

This clonotype has only a few counts. V is TRBV4-1 and J is TRBJ2-3; D is ambiguous. With 0 bases removed from V and 2 bases from J, the gap between germline ends came to 12 bases. Germline V gene data show CDR1 as MGHRA and CDR2 as YSYEKL. The CDR3 covers 16 residues. CDR3 loop: CASSQESRPNTDTQYF. The DNA of the CDR3 is TGCGCCAGCAGCCAAGAGTCGCGGCCAAACACAGATACGCAGTATTTT.

The table lists this clonotype with a few counts. This chain uses TRBV20-1 with TRBJ1-6; D might be TRBD1 (6 bases). V was clipped by 2 bases and J by 0 bases, with 8 bases between them. The CDR3 is 15 amino acids. CDR1 is DFQATT, CDR2 SNEGSKA, per germline (reference sequence). The CDR3 bases are TGCAGTGCTAGACAGGGGAGCTCCTATAATTCACCCCTCCACTTT. This gives the protein CSARQGSSYNSPLHF.

The rearrangement links TRBV5-6 to TRBJ2-7; a possible D gene is TRBD2 (5 bases). CDR1 SGHDT and CDR2 YYEEEE come from the germline V gene. V lost 5 bases and J 0 bases, leaving 15 bases between the germline ends. The CDR3 is 15 residues long. CDR3 coding DNA: TGTGCCAGCAGTCCCCCGGGAACCATCTCCTACGAGCAGTACTTC. Translating it yields CASSPPGTISYEQYF. Filled out from reference TRBV5-6 and TRBJ2-7, the complete variable domain reads DAGVTQSPTHLIKTRGQQVTLRCSPKSGHDTVSWYQQALGQGPQFIFQYYEEEERQRGNFPDRFSGHQFPNYSSELNVNALLLGDSALYLCASSPPGTISYEQYFGPGTRLTVT.

This clonotype has just a few counts. V and J are TRBV28 and TRBJ2-2; 8 bases are shared with TRBD1. Germline lookup yields CDR1 MDHEN and CDR2 SYDVKM. This CDR3 spans 15 amino acids. J was trimmed by 4 bases and V by 6 bases; bases with no gene match: 7. CDR3 protein: CASSPDRVVTGELFF. In DNA, the CDR3 is TGTGCCAGCAGCCCGGACAGGGTGGTCACCGGGGAGCTGTTTTTT.

The gene calls are TRBV9 and TRBJ2-1; D remains unclear. Germline CDR1 is SGDLS and CDR2 is YYNGEE. The germline V and J ends were trimmed by 0 bases and 7 bases, with 8 bases remaining between them. CDR3 length: 13 residues. The CDR3 DNA is TGTGCCAGCAGCGTAGATCGTTGGAATGAGCAGTTCTTC. Translation gives CASSVDRWNEQFF.

This clonotype was seen a handful of times. The rearrangement uses TRBV7-9 and TRBJ2-4; 8 bases align to TRBD1. The J segment lost 6 bases and the V segment lost 5 bases, leaving 9 bases of the junction unmatched. Germline CDR1 is SEHNR and CDR2 is FQNEAQ (reference sequence). This CDR3 contains 15 residues. This chain's CDR3 is CASSPDRALGNIQYF. In DNA, the CDR3 is TGTGCCAGCAGCCCGGACAGGGCCCTCGGAAACATTCAGTACTTC.

This clonotype has just a few counts. This chain connects TRBV27 to TRBJ1-2, with D hard to call. This CDR3 region has 14 residues. The germline V and J ends were trimmed by 6 bases and 2 bases, with 13 bases remaining between them. Germline V gene data show CDR1 as MNHEY and CDR2 as SMNVEV (reference sequence). The CDR3 here is CASSWTGPNYGYTF. For the CDR3, the DNA is TGTGCCAGCAGCTGGACCGGGCCCAACTATGGCTACACCTTC.

The chain joins TRBV24-1 to TRBJ2-3; a weak D match, TRBD2 (5 bases). V shed 4 bases and J shed 4 bases, with 11 bases lying between them. Germline CDR1 is KGHDR and CDR2 is SFDVKD. The CDR3 has 14 residues. The CDR3 loop reads CATSDLQRPDTQYF. CDR3 DNA sequence: TGTGCCACCAGTGACCTACAGCGGCCAGATACGCAGTATTTT.

This clonotype was observed a handful of times. This rearrangement joins TRBV18 to TRBJ2-2, with D perhaps TRBD1 (5 bases). The germline gives CDR1 KGHSH, CDR2 LQKENI. Deletions cut 1 base from V and 2 bases from J, with 8 bases between. The CDR3 spans 15 residues. The CDR3 reads CASSPRDRNTGELFF. The CDR3 region has the DNA TGTGCCAGCTCACCACGTGACAGAAACACCGGGGAGCTGTTTTTT.

This clonotype was found many times. The J gene is TRBJ2-7, the V gene TRBV7-6; 14 positions match TRBD2. This CDR3 is built from 18 residues. Germline V gene data show CDR1 as SGHVS and CDR2 as FNYEAQ. Trimming removed 4 bases from V and 0 bases from J; junction bases left unmatched: 8. CDR3 protein: CASSSGTSGGQSSYEQYF. The CDR3 region has the DNA TGTGCCAGCAGCTCCGGGACTAGCGGGGGCCAGAGCTCCTACGAGCAGTACTTC.

CDR3 bases: TGTGCCAGCAGTCAGGGACAAAGGGAGCAGTACGTC. It specifies CASSQGQREQYV. The chain links TRBV28 to TRBJ2-7, with TRBD1 as a possible D gene (6 bases). The CDR3 spans 12 residues. Trimming cost V 5 bases and J 7 bases, with 12 bases left between them. The V gene's germline CDR1 is MDHEN and CDR2 SYDVKM.

This clonotype was detected only a few times. This sequence joins TRBV4-2 and TRBJ2-5; 8 nucleotides agree with TRBD2. This CDR3 region has 16 residues. The V segment lost 0 bases and the J segment 4 bases; nucleotides outside the gene matches: 7. Germline V lookup: CDR1 LGHNA, CDR2 YNFKEQ. CDR3 loop: CASSQDPASGRETQYF. The CDR3 DNA reads TGTGCCAGCAGCCAAGACCCCGCCAGCGGGAGAGAGACCCAGTACTTC.